The rows below give T cell receptor beta chains drawn from one sample of a study of shared clonotypes between healthy human individuals. The data were produced by immunoSEQ multiplex PCR, yet TCRdb's version contains in-frame clones alone and is incomplete. The table shows a few million clones, with roughly nine tenths occurring only once. The sequencing sample was made of naive CD4+ T cells sorted from blood. The receptors originated from a young man in good health. The CDR3 runs from the conserved cysteine through the conserved F or W. The D gene is left open where the match is weak. Size is omitted from some rows. Given values are once, few, many or a class for expanded clones.

cdr3_length	v_call	clone_size	d_call	j_call	cdr3_aa	cdr3_nt
13	TRBV27	.	.	TRBJ1-4	CASKYATNEKLFF	TGTGCCAGCAAGTACGCAACTAATGAAAAACTGTTTTTT
15	TRBV5-4	.	.	TRBJ2-3	CASSLRLAGTDTQYF	TGTGCCAGCAGCTTGAGGCTCGCGGGTACAGATACGCAGTATTTT
15	TRBV5-1	.	TRBD2	TRBJ2-3	CASSLGLAGTDTQYF	TGCGCCAGCAGCTTGGGCCTAGCGGGCACAGATACGCAGTATTTT
17	TRBV7-7	.	TRBD1	TRBJ2-1	CASSDNTGGSAYNEQFF	TGTGCTAGCAGTGACAATACAGGGGGGTCAGCCTACAATGAGCAGTTCTTC
18	TRBV5-4	once	.	TRBJ1-2	CASSLGRIPFTANYGYTF	TGTGCCAGCAGCTTGGGCAGAATACCCTTTACCGCTAACTATGGCTACACCTTC
13	TRBV10-3	.	TRBD1	TRBJ2-7	CAIGTGGTYEQYF	TGTGCCATTGGGACAGGGGGGACCTACGAGCAGTACTTC
16	TRBV4-3	.	TRBD1	TRBJ1-2	CASSQVQGKANYGYTF	TGCGCCAGCAGCCAAGTACAGGGGAAAGCTAACTATGGCTACACCTTC
17	TRBV2	.	.	TRBJ1-2	CASSEAQRKRVDRGYTF	TGTGCCAGCAGTGAAGCGCAGAGGAAAAGGGTGGATCGGGGCTACACCTTC
15	TRBV5-1	.	.	TRBJ1-6	CASSLGDKGHSPLHF	TGCGCCAGCAGCTTGGGGGATAAGGGCCATTCACCCCTCCACTTT
14	TRBV5-4	.	.	TRBJ2-5	CASTDSQSQETQYF	TGTGCCAGCACGGATAGCCAGTCCCAAGAGACCCAGTACTTC
12	TRBV2	.	.	TRBJ1-1	CASTQWGAEAFF	TGTGCCAGCACCCAATGGGGGGCGGAAGCTTTCTTT
23	TRBV7-3	.	.	TRBJ2-3	CASSLNVGTSLVVSRKGTDTQYF	TGTGCCAGCAGCTTAAATGTGGGTACTTCCCTCGTCGTGTCCAGAAAAGGCACAGATACGCAGTATTTT
15	TRBV5-1	.	.	TRBJ2-3	CASTGLGGLTDTQYF	TGCGCCAGCACGGGACTGGGTGGGCTCACAGATACGCAGTATTTT
12	TRBV6-1	.	TRBD1	TRBJ1-2	CASRTGGDGYTF	TGTGCCAGCAGGACAGGGGGGGATGGCTACACCTTC
14	TRBV2	.	.	TRBJ2-7	CASSEVGEVGEQYF	TGTGCCAGCAGTGAGGTCGGGGAGGTGGGAGAGCAGTACTTC
14	TRBV7-9	.	.	TRBJ2-5	CASSLVEGGETQYF	TGTGCCAGCAGCTTAGTTGAAGGTGGGGAGACCCAGTACTTC
13	TRBV7-9	.	.	TRBJ2-5	CASSLESRERQYF	TGTGCCAGCAGCTTAGAGAGTCGGGAGCGGCAGTACTTC
14	TRBV28	once	.	TRBJ2-2	CASSLYGPSGELFF	TGTGCCAGCAGTTTATATGGACCATCCGGGGAGCTGTTTTTT
14	TRBV5-1	.	.	TRBJ2-1	CASSRFTGWDEQFF	TGCGCCAGCAGCCGGTTTACGGGATGGGATGAGCAGTTCTTC
14	TRBV5-1	few	.	TRBJ1-6	CASSSGQRDSPLHF	TGCGCCAGCAGCTCCGGACAGAGAGATTCACCCCTCCACTTT
16	TRBV6-6	.	.	TRBJ2-5	CASSYGLSPLQETQYF	TGTGCCAGCAGTTACGGGCTCAGTCCCCTCCAAGAGACCCAGTACTTC
15	TRBV7-9	.	.	TRBJ2-1	CASSPSRGSWNEQFF	TGTGCCAGCAGCCCCAGTAGGGGATCGTGGAATGAGCAGTTCTTC
14	TRBV4-1	once	.	TRBJ1-1	CASSQDGTSGEAFF	TGCGCCAGCAGCCAAGATGGGACAAGCGGCGAAGCTTTCTTT
14	TRBV19	.	.	TRBJ1-6	CASKAGAYNSPLHF	TGTGCCAGTAAAGCAGGGGCCTATAATTCACCCCTCCACTTT
13	TRBV6-5	few	.	TRBJ1-1	CASTMDRSTEAFF	TGTGCCAGCACCATGGACAGAAGCACTGAAGCTTTCTTT
15	TRBV28	.	TRBD2	TRBJ2-7	CASSSPLADTYEQYF	TGTGCCAGCAGTTCCCCTCTAGCGGATACCTACGAGCAGTACTTC
15	TRBV10-3	.	TRBD2	TRBJ2-1	CATLVAFGLAGEQFF	TGTGCCACCCTGGTAGCATTCGGACTAGCGGGGGAGCAGTTCTTC
13	TRBV19	once	.	TRBJ2-7	CASRRSDPYEQYF	TGTGCCAGTAGAAGGTCGGACCCCTACGAGCAGTACTTC
16	TRBV2	few	.	TRBJ1-6	CASSESATGNNSPLHF	TGTGCCAGCAGTGAATCGGCGACGGGAAATAATTCACCCCTCCACTTT
17	TRBV7-2	once	TRBD2	TRBJ2-1	CASSLRTSGRDYNEQFF	TGTGCCAGCAGCTTACGGACTAGCGGGAGGGATTACAATGAGCAGTTCTTC
18	TRBV4-2	.	TRBD2	TRBJ2-1	CASSPQSPTSAKGNEQFF	TGTGCCAGCAGCCCCCAATCCCCGACTAGCGCAAAGGGTAATGAGCAGTTCTTC
16	TRBV7-3	once	.	TRBJ2-5	CASSGQGGGYQETQYF	TGTGCCAGCAGCGGACAAGGAGGGGGGTACCAAGAGACCCAGTACTTC
15	TRBV5-4	.	TRBD1	TRBJ2-7	CASSFLGQGWYEQYF	TGTGCCAGCAGCTTTCTGGGACAGGGGTGGTACGAGCAGTACTTC
14	TRBV18	.	TRBD1	TRBJ1-6	CASSAQGADSPLHF	TGTGCCAGCTCAGCCCAGGGGGCAGATTCACCCCTCCACTTT
18	TRBV11-2	.	TRBD2	TRBJ2-7	CASMLRGGGPRSSYEQYF	TGTGCCAGCATGTTGCGTGGCGGGGGGCCCCGGAGCTCCTACGAGCAGTACTTC
17	TRBV19	.	.	TRBJ1-2	CASSILFPTGARYGYTF	TGTGCCAGTAGTATCCTGTTCCCGACTGGCGCCCGCTATGGCTACACCTTC
15	TRBV2	.	TRBD2	TRBJ2-7	CASGPLSGNKYEQYF	TGTGCCAGCGGGCCTCTTAGCGGGAATAAATACGAGCAGTACTTC
14	TRBV18	.	TRBD1	TRBJ2-7	CASSPGQVSYEQYF	TGTGCCAGCTCCCCGGGACAGGTATCCTACGAGCAGTACTTC
13	TRBV5-4	.	.	TRBJ1-2	CASSLTDIYGYTF	TGTGCCAGCAGCTTGACAGACATCTATGGCTACACCTTC
15	TRBV28	.	TRBD1	TRBJ2-3	CASSSPGTGTDTQYF	TGTGCCAGCAGTTCTCCCGGGACAGGCACAGATACGCAGTATTTT
14	TRBV11-2	.	.	TRBJ2-7	CASSLGGSSYEQYF	TGTGCCAGCAGCTTAGGGGGGAGCTCCTACGAGCAGTACTTC
16	TRBV6-6	.	.	TRBJ2-3	CASSLGQSGSTDTQYF	TGTGCCAGCAGCCTCGGACAGAGCGGGAGCACAGATACGCAGTATTTT
15	TRBV6-1	.	TRBD1	TRBJ2-7	CASERQGVKTYEQYF	TGTGCCAGCGAGCGACAGGGGGTAAAGACCTACGAGCAGTACTTC
15	TRBV7-7	.	.	TRBJ2-5	CASSQLQGRAETQYF	TGTGCTAGCAGCCAACTACAGGGCAGAGCAGAGACCCAGTACTTC
14	TRBV28	.	.	TRBJ1-1	CASSAIGMSAEAFF	TGTGCCAGCAGCGCTATAGGGATGAGCGCTGAAGCTTTCTTT
14	TRBV6-6	.	TRBD1	TRBJ1-1	CASSTRGGNTEAFF	TGTGCCAGCAGTACCAGGGGGGGCAACACTGAAGCTTTCTTT
15	TRBV5-4	.	TRBD1	TRBJ2-1	CASSRRDSGYNEQFF	TGTGCCAGCAGTCGCCGGGACAGTGGTTACAATGAGCAGTTCTTC
16	TRBV30	.	TRBD1	TRBJ1-2	CAWSQRWTGATYGYTF	TGTGCCTGGAGCCAAAGGTGGACAGGAGCTACTTATGGCTACACCTTC
16	TRBV10-3	.	.	TRBJ2-1	CAISDPEGPRRDEQFF	TGTGCCATCAGTGACCCCGAGGGACCCAGGAGGGATGAGCAGTTCTTC
13	TRBV28	.	.	TRBJ1-1	CASTSGPPGGAFF	TGTGCCAGCACCTCCGGGCCCCCGGGGGGAGCTTTCTTT
15	TRBV4-1	.	.	TRBJ2-3	CASSPWGRSTDTQYF	TGCGCCAGCAGCCCATGGGGGCGCAGCACAGATACGCAGTATTTT
15	TRBV5-4	.	.	TRBJ2-1	CASSVFGGSYNEQFF	TGTGCCAGCAGCGTTTTCGGCGGGTCCTACAATGAGCAGTTCTTC
12	TRBV5-6	.	.	TRBJ2-7	CASSRQTYEQYF	TGTGCCAGCAGCCGTCAAACCTACGAGCAGTACTTC
14	TRBV27	.	TRBD1	TRBJ1-5	CASGARGRNQPQHF	TGTGCCAGCGGGGCCAGGGGGCGTAATCAGCCCCAGCATTTT
14	TRBV9	.	.	TRBJ1-2	CASSVGTFNYGYTF	TGTGCCAGCAGCGTAGGCACTTTTAACTATGGCTACACCTTC
14	TRBV7-8	.	.	TRBJ2-7	CASSPQGSSYEQYF	TGTGCCAGCAGCCCTCAGGGGAGCTCCTACGAGCAGTACTTC
14	TRBV18	.	.	TRBJ2-5	CASSLGALGETQYF	TGTGCCAGCTCCCTGGGTGCCCTTGGGGAGACCCAGTACTTC
12	TRBV6-5	.	.	TRBJ1-2	CASSYWGQSYTF	TGTGCCAGCAGTTACTGGGGGCAAAGCTACACCTTC
15	TRBV7-2	.	.	TRBJ1-2	CASSGQGPKLYGYTF	TGTGCCAGCAGCGGCCAGGGGCCAAAACTCTATGGCTACACCTTC